A single sample gave rise to the 20 T cell receptor beta chains below, sequenced in a study of read filtering for tumor transcriptome and immune sequencing. Molecular barcoded adaptors covering alpha/delta and beta/gamma chains were used on 400 ng RNA. Via MiXCR, TCRdb re-called the reads, giving one row per CDR3 protein. The sample has more than 100,000 distinct CDR3 sequences, 13% seen once; the top ten hold 11%. The sequencing sample was made of a population of CD138-negative cells sorted from bone marrow. The source is a donor at least 40 years old with multiple myeloma.

Note on this clonotype: A clone one base away is much larger, so this may be a read error. J is TRBJ2-1 and V is TRBV20-1; D is undetermined. V was cut by 3 bases and J by 9 bases, with 9 bases left in between. CDR1 is DFQATT and CDR2 is SNEGSKA in the germline V gene (reference sequence). The CDR3 spans 11 residues. The CDR3 reads CSARGSSEQFF. The DNA of the CDR3 is TGCAGTGCTAGGGGCTCCAGTGAGCAGTTCTTC.

This clonotype was seen many times. The gene calls are TRBV11-2 and TRBJ2-2, with D maybe TRBD1 (6 bases). Per the germline V gene, CDR1 is SGHAT and CDR2 is FQNNGV. This CDR3 comprises 14 residues. The V end lost 3 bases, the J end lost 4 bases, and 9 bases lay between the germline ends. Written as DNA, the CDR3 is TGTGCCAGCAGCTTCACAGGGATCACCGGGGAGCTGTTTTTT. Its protein is CASSFTGITGELFF.

Only a few counts were recorded for this clonotype. The rearrangement links TRBV5-1 to TRBJ1-5; TRBD1 matches at 9 bases. The CDR3 extends over 16 amino acids. The V gene's germline CDR1 is SGHRS and CDR2 YFSETQ. V trimming: 0 bases; J trimming: 6 bases; junction bases outside the gene matches: 7. The DNA for the CDR3 is TGCGCCAGCAGCTTGGCCGCCTTACAGGGGGCTCAGCCCCAGCATTTT. The encoded protein is CASSLAALQGAQPQHF.

This clonotype was recorded at least ten times. As DNA, the CDR3 is TGTGCCAGCAGCGCCCAACTAGCCCTCTCCTACAATGAGCAGTTCTTC. It is translated as CASSAQLALSYNEQFF. The rearrangement links TRBV11-2 to TRBJ2-1; D might be TRBD2 (6 bases). The CDR3 is made up of 16 amino acids. V shed 5 bases and J shed 0 bases, with 14 bases lying between them. Per germline, CDR1 SGHAT and CDR2 FQNNGV.

The chain has TRBV27 and TRBJ2-7; 8 bases agree with TRBD2. The CDR3 has 16 amino acids. The germline CDR1 and CDR2 sequences are MNHEY and SMNVEV (reference sequence). V shed 4 bases and J 4 bases; nucleotides not matched to a gene: 12. The CDR3 nucleotides read TGTGCCAGCAGTTGGTCCGTCGGGGCGGGAGGTTACGAGCAGTACTTC. It yields the protein CASSWSVGAGGYEQYF.

Details on this clonotype: A much larger clone sits a single nucleotide away, making a read error possible. V usage is TRBV5-1 and J usage is TRBJ1-1; no clear D gene. From germline, CDR1 is SGHRS and CDR2 YFSETQ. The CDR3 has 12 amino acids. CDR3 nucleotide sequence: TGCGCCAGCAGCTTGAGCCCCGGGGAAGCTCTCTTT. Translation gives CASSLSPGEALF.

This clonotype came up many times. V is TRBV19 and J is TRBJ2-1; 9 bases are a match to TRBD2. This CDR3 is built from 16 residues. Germline assignment: CDR1 LNHDA and CDR2 SQIVND (reference sequence). V lost 7 bases and J lost 5; bases outside the gene matches: 12. The CDR3 sequence is CASTLTQRGVNNEQFF. CDR3 bases: TGTGCCAGTACCTTGACTCAGCGGGGGGTAAACAATGAGCAGTTCTTC.

This clonotype was detected ten times or more. CDR3 protein: CAIGTGTGNQPQHF. For the CDR3, the DNA is TGTGCCATCGGAACCGGGACAGGGAATCAGCCCCAGCATTTT. V gene TRBV10-3 combines with J gene TRBJ1-5, with 9 positions matching TRBD1. The CDR3 is 14 residues long. J lost 4 bases, V lost 8 bases, and 6 bases had no gene match. CDR1 is ENHRY, CDR2 SYGVKD, per germline.

This clonotype was detected many times. The J gene is TRBJ2-1, the V gene TRBV19, with D perhaps TRBD2 (5 bases). V was pared by 0 bases and J by 15 bases, with 15 bases between. Germline CDR1 and CDR2: LNHDA and SQIVND (reference sequence). The CDR3 length is 13 residues. The CDR3 region is CASSIDSRDRPFF. The CDR3 nucleotides read TGTGCCAGTAGTATAGATTCCCGGGATAGGCCGTTCTTC. The full variable domain, completed using reference TRBV19 and TRBJ2-1, is DGGITQSPKYLFRKEGQNVTLSCEQNLNHDAMYWYRQDPGQGLRLIYYSQIVNDFQKGDIAEGYSVSREKKESFPLTVTSAQKNPTAFYLCASSIDSRDRPFFGPGTRLTVL.

This clonotype was counted between two and nine times. The chain couples TRBV7-2 to TRBJ2-5, with TRBD2 matching over 11 bases. This CDR3 has 15 residues. V dropped 5 bases and J dropped 7; count of bases not matched to a gene: 9. Germline V CDR1 and CDR2: SGHTA, FQGNSA. CDR3 residues: CASSRRTSGQGTQYF. The CDR3 bases are TGTGCCAGCAGCCGAAGGACTAGCGGGCAGGGGACCCAGTACTTC.

The table lists this clonotype with many counts. The chain employs TRBV15 and TRBJ1-2; D remains unclear. Germline V gene sequence: CDR1 LNHNV, CDR2 YYDKDF (reference sequence). The CDR3 runs to 16 residues. V dropped 2 bases and J dropped 0 bases, with 13 bases sitting between them. The CDR3 loop reads CATSRRSTATNYGYTF. The CDR3 bases are TGTGCCACCAGCAGAAGGAGTACAGCTACTAACTATGGCTACACCTTC.

Ten or more counts support this clonotype. CDR3 residues: CASSRSGSFSYEQYF. The DNA of the CDR3 is TGTGCCAGCTCACGGAGCGGGAGTTTCTCCTACGAGCAGTACTTC. The J gene is TRBJ2-7, the V gene TRBV18; 8 nucleotides line up with TRBD2. Germline V gene sequence: CDR1 KGHSH, CDR2 LQKENI. Trimming cost V 4 bases and J 0 bases; bases outside gene matches: 5. The CDR3 is made up of 15 amino acids. Full variable domain (outside the CDR3, taken from reference TRBV18 and TRBJ2-7): NAGVMQNPRHLVRRRGQEARLRCSPMKGHSHVYWYRQLPEEGLKFMVYLQKENIIDESGMPKERFSAEFPKEGPSILRIQQVVRGDSAAYFCASSRSGSFSYEQYFGPGTRLTVT.

This clonotype was seen many times. This chain connects TRBV6-6 to TRBJ2-1, with 11 bases identical to TRBD2. The germline V gene encodes CDR1 MNHNY and CDR2 SVGAGI (reference sequence). J was trimmed by 7 bases and V by 2 bases; bases with no gene match: 4. The CDR3 runs to 15 residues. The CDR3 sequence is CASSYPASGGNEQFF. Written as DNA, the CDR3 is TGTGCCAGCAGTTACCCGGCTAGCGGGGGGAATGAGCAGTTCTTC.

To note about this clonotype: Since the CDR3 does not end with the conserved phenylalanine or tryptophan, this likely comes from a read error. The chain combines TRBV10-3 with TRBJ1-5; no clear D gene. The germline gives CDR1 ENHRY, CDR2 SYGVKD. The CDR3 contains 14 residues. Trimming took 3 bases from V and 0 from J, leaving 6 bases between them. DNA of the CDR3: TGTGCCATCAGTGAAAAGATTAGCAATCAGCCCCAGCATTTA. It specifies CAISEKISNQPQHL.

This clonotype was picked up many times. The gene calls are TRBV29-1 and TRBJ2-3; possibly TRBD2 for D (6 bases). Germline V gene lookup returns CDR1 SQVTM and CDR2 ANQGSEA. The CDR3 is 14 amino acids. The V end was cut by 7 bases, the J end by 0 bases, with 14 bases between. The CDR3 DNA is TGCAGCGCTGGGGTGGGACTGAGCACAGATACGCAGTATTTT. Translating gives CSAGVGLSTDTQYF.

This clonotype showed up many times. This sequence joins TRBV4-1 and TRBJ2-5, with D possibly matching TRBD1 (5 bases). CDR3 length equals 13 residues. Trimming took off 3 bases at V and 6 bases at J, with 11 bases between the two ends. Germline assignment: CDR1 MGHRA and CDR2 YSYEKL. In nucleotides, the CDR3 is TGCGCCAGCAGCCAGAAGACAGAGCAGACCCAGTACTTC. It translates to CASSQKTEQTQYF.

This clonotype came up a few times. This chain connects TRBV11-2 to TRBJ2-1, with D maybe TRBD2 (7 bases). Germline CDR1 is SGHAT and CDR2 is FQNNGV. There are 15 residues in the CDR3. V was trimmed by 3 bases and J by 7 bases, leaving 16 bases between them. The CDR3 sequence is CASSFRGAGINEQFF. CDR3 bases: TGTGCCAGCAGCTTCCGGGGGGCCGGGATTAATGAGCAGTTCTTC.

There are many counts of this clonotype. The rearrangement joins TRBV7-2 to TRBJ1-5; D is perhaps TRBD1 (5 bases). The CDR3 runs to 15 residues. Germline V gives CDR1 SGHTA, CDR2 FQGNSA. V was cut by 1 base and J by 3 bases, with 10 bases left in between. Here the CDR3 DNA reads TGTGCCAGCAGCTTAGTGGGGGAATTCAATCAGCCCCAGCATTTT. This encodes CASSLVGEFNQPQHF. The full variable domain, with the rest looked up from reference TRBV7-2 and TRBJ1-5, is GAGVSQSPSNKVTEKGKDVELRCDPISGHTALYWYRQSLGQGLEFLIYFQGNSAPDKSGLPSDRFSAERTGGSVSTLTIQRTQQEDSAVYLCASSLVGEFNQPQHFGDGTRLSIL.

This chain joins TRBV11-2 and TRBJ2-5; 12 nucleotides match TRBD2. The V and J ends lost 1 base and 1 base, in that order; junction bases with no gene match: 4. The CDR3 runs to 17 residues. The germline V gene has CDR1 SGHAT and CDR2 FQNNGV. CDR3 in DNA: TGTGCCAGCAGCTTAGCACTAGCGGGGGGTATCCAAGAGACCCAGTACTTC. Amino acids: CASSLALAGGIQETQYF.

This clonotype was counted at least ten times. V usage is TRBV20-1 and J usage is TRBJ1-2; the D is unclear. Germline CDR1 DFQATT, CDR2 SNEGSKA (reference sequence). CDR3 size: 11 residues. The CDR3 loop reads CSGRQDYGYTF. For the CDR3, the DNA is TGCAGCGGGCGGCAGGACTATGGCTACACCTTC.